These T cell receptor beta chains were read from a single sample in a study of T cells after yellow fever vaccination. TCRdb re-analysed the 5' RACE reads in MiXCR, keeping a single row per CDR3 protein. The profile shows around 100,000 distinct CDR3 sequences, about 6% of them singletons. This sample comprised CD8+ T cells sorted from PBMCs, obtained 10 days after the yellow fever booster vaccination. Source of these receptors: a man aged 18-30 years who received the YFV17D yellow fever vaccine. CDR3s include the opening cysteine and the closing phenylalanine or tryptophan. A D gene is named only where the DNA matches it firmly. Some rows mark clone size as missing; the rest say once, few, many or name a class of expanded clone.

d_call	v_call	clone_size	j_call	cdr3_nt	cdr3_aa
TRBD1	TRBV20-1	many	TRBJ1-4	TGCAGTGCTCCCGAGGGGGACAGAAAAAAACTGTTTTTT	CSAPEGDRKKLFF
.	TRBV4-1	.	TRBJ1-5	TGCGCCAGCAGCCAAGATCCAGATAGCAATCAGCCCCAGCATTTT	CASSQDPDSNQPQHF
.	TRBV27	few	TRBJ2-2	TGTGCCAGCAGTTTCCTTAACACCGGGGAGCTGTTTTTT	CASSFLNTGELFF
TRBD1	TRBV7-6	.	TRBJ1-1	TGTGCCAGCAGCTTCGACAGGGGGCGAAGATTCTCTTGGGCTTTCTTT	CASSFDRGRRFSWAFF
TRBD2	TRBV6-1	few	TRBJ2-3	TGTGCCAGCAGTGAAGCGCTTCTGGGGATAGCGGGGGGCCCTCTGGGGACAGATACGCAGTATTTT	CASSEALLGIAGGPLGTDTQYF
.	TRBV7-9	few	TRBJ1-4	TGTGCCAGCAGTGGGGCTTCAACTAATGAAAAACTGTTTTTT	CASSGASTNEKLFF
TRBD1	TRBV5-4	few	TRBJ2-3	TGTGCCAGCAGCCGTGGGGGACAGGGGTCAGATACGCAGTATTTT	CASSRGGQGSDTQYF
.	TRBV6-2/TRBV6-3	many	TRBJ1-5	TGTGCCAGCAGTTTATCCAGGGTGGATCAGCCCCAGCATTTT	CASSLSRVDQPQHF
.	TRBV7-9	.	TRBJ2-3	TGTGCCAGCAGCCCACCGGTTGGGGCAGATACGCAGTATTTT	CASSPPVGADTQYF
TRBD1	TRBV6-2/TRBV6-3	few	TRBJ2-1	TGTGCCAGCAGTGCAGGGGGTGAGCAGTTCTTC	CASSAGGEQFF
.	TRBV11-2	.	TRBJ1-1	TGTGCCAGCACTAACCCCGGCGGGAACACTGAAGCTTTCTTT	CASTNPGGNTEAFF
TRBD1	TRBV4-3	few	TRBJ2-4	TGCGCCACCCACAATGACAGGGGCAGATCCAAAAACATTCAGTACTTC	CATHNDRGRSKNIQYF
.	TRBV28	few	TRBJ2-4	TGTGCCAGCAGTTTCGAACTAGACAACATTCAGTACTTC	CASSFELDNIQYF
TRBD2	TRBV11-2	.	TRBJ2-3	TGTGCCAGCAGCTCCTACCGGCGGGGGGCAGGGGATACGCAGTATTTT	CASSSYRRGAGDTQYF
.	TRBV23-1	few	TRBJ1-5	TGCGCCAGCAGTCAGCCCACAGACCGTAGCAATCAGCCCCAGCATTTT	CASSQPTDRSNQPQHF
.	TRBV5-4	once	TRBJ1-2	TGTGCCAGCAGCTCGGGACGGAACTATGGCTACACCTTC	CASSSGRNYGYTF
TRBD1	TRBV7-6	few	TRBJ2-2	TGTGCCAGCAGCTTAGCGGCCCAGGGGGCCGGGGAGCTGTTTTTT	CASSLAAQGAGELFF
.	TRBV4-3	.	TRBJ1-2	TGCGCCAGCAGCCAAGTGAATCCGGGGATCCATGGCTACACCTTC	CASSQVNPGIHGYTF
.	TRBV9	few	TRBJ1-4	TGTGCCAGCAGCGCGCCAATCTTGGACACGGGGCAGAAGTTAAAACTGTTTTTT	CASSAPILDTGQKLKLFF
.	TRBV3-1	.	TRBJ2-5	TGTGCCAGCAGCCAATTACAGACCCAGTACTTC	CASSQLQTQYF
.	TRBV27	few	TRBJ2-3	TGTGCCAGCAGTCCCACAGCCACGGCTCTCTTAGCCATAGATACGCAGTATTTT	CASSPTATALLAIDTQYF
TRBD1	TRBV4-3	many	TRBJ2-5	TGCGCCAGCAGCCAAGATTACAGGGGGCAGGAGACCCAGTACTTC	CASSQDYRGQETQYF
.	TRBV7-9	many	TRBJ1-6	TGTGCCAGCACCGAAGGGCCGAATTCACCCCTCCACTTT	CASTEGPNSPLHF
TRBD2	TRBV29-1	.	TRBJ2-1	TGCAGCGTTGCCGGGGGGGCGGGTGAGCAGTTCTTC	CSVAGGAGEQFF
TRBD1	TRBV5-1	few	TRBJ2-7	TGCGCCAGCAGCCTCCGGGACAGGGGCCACGAGCAGTACTTC	CASSLRDRGHEQYF
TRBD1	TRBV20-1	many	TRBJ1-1	TGCAGTGCCCGCTCGGGACAGGACCACACTGAAGCTTTCTTT	CSARSGQDHTEAFF
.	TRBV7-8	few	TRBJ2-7	TGTGCCAGCAGCTTAGTCCCAGGGCACGACGAGCAGTACTTC	CASSLVPGHDEQYF
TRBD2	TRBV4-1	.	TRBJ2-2	TGCGCCAGCAGCCAACCTCCCGGGACTAGCGATACCGGGGAGCTGTTTTTT	CASSQPPGTSDTGELFF
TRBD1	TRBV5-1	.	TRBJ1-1	TGCGCCAGCAGCTTGGCCGGTCGGGTGGTGGGGACAGACGCTTGGGCTTTCTTT	CASSLAGRVVGTDAWAFF
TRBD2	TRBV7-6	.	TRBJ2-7	TGTGCCAGCAGCTTGGCAACTAGCGGGAGCTCCTACGAGCAGTACTTC	CASSLATSGSSYEQYF
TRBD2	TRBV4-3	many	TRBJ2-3	TGCGCCAGCAGCCAAGTGGCTAGCGGGGGGGCAGATACGCAGTATTTT	CASSQVASGGADTQYF
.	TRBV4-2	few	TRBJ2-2	TGTGCCAGCAGCCACGACAGGGAGGGGCTCGGGGAGCTGTTTTTT	CASSHDREGLGELFF
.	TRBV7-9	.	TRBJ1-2	TGTGCCAGCAGCCCCTTGGGGGGGGTTGCCTATGGCTACACCTTC	CASSPLGGVAYGYTF
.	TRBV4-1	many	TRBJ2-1	TGCGCCAGCAGCCAAGGGGGGGCGGGAGCCTACAATGAGCAGTTCTTC	CASSQGGAGAYNEQFF
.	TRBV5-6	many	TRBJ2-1	TGTGCCAGCAGCTTGAGGGACCGCCCCTACAATGAGCAGTTCTTC	CASSLRDRPYNEQFF
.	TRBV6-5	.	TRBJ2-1	TGTGCCAGCAGTTGGGGGGGGGCTGAGCAGTTCTTC	CASSWGGAEQFF